This T cell receptor (beta chain) was recovered during a study of T cell responses to AZD1222 COVID-19 vaccine. Study findings and constraints: Rises in breadth and depth of Spike-specific TCRs came after two AZD1222 doses. Distributed over spike, vaccine-associated CD4 TCRs predominated at 160-218 and 743-854. White British ancestry dominated among donors, who included more females, and clonal diversity was possibly underestimated.

The V and J ends lost 4 bases and 4 bases, in that order; junction bases with no gene match: 6. In germline, CDR1 is MDHEN, CDR2 SYDVKM. The CDR3 contains 15 residues. Only in-frame clones appear in the TCRdb table, and some are missing; sequencing was by immunoSEQ multiplex PCR. This table holds about 120,000 clones, 65% to 90% found once. A note on this clone: Its matching antigen is unknown.

The receptor was isolated from an adult in good health. The rearrangement joins TRBV28 to TRBJ1-4, with 7 bases lining up with TRBD1. The source was peripheral blood, collected on day 0 of AZD1222 vaccination. The DNA for the CDR3 is TGTGCCAGCAGTTCGGGGACAGCGCTTAATGAAAAACTGTTTTTT. Protein: CASSSGTALNEKLFF.